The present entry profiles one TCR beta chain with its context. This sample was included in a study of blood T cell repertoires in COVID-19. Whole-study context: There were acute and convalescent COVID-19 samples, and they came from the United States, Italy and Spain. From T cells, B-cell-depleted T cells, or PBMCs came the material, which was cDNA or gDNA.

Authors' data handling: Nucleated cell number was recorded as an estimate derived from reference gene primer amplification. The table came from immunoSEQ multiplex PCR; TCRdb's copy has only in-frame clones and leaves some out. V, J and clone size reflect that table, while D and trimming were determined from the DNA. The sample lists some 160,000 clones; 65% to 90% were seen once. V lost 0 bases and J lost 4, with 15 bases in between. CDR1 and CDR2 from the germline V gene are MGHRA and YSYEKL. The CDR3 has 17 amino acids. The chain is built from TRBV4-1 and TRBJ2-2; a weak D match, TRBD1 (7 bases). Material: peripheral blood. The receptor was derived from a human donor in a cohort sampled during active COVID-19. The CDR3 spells CASSQDRLRGATGELFF. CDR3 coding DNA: TGCGCCAGCAGCCAAGATCGCCTCAGGGGGGCCACCGGGGAGCTGTTTTTT.